The 10 T cell receptor beta chains given below trace back to one sample, sequenced in a study of radiotherapy plus CTLA-4 blockade in lung cancer. TCRdb keeps only in-frame clones here, not all; method: immunoSEQ multiplex PCR. The sample includes 80,000 to 100,000 clones, under 85% of them seen just once. The starting material was peripheral blood, obtained from a patient treated with radiotherapy plus ipilimumab. These receptors were taken from a human donor with non-small cell lung cancer who had a partial response to radiotherapy plus ipilimumab. Some clones in this sample may be carry-over from other donors' samples.

The sample holds a few counts of this clone. The chain couples TRBV7-8 to TRBJ2-1, with D maybe TRBD1 (5 bases). From germline, CDR1 is SGHVS and CDR2 FQNEAQ. Between the trimmed V and J ends, which lost 7 bases and 9 bases, there was a span of 13 bases. The CDR3 contains 12 residues. This CDR3 is CASTGAPSEQFF. CDR3 nucleotide sequence: TGTGCCAGCACTGGGGCCCCTTCTGAGCAGTTCTTC.

The chain is built from TRBV7-8 and TRBJ2-3, with D tentatively TRBD1 (6 bases). The V end lost 5 bases, the J end lost 4 bases, and 13 bases lay between the germline ends. The CDR3 is 14 amino acids. Germline V gene lookup returns CDR1 SGHVS and CDR2 FQNEAQ. The CDR3 coding sequence is TGTGCCAGCAGCGCCAGGGGCCGCCCAGATACGCAGTATTTT. Protein: CASSARGRPDTQYF.

V and J are TRBV9 and TRBJ2-3; TRBD2 might be the D (6 bases). The CDR3 consists of 15 residues. Deletions cut 4 bases from V and 3 bases from J, with 15 bases between. CDR1 is SGDLS and CDR2 is YYNGEE in the germline V gene. CDR3 loop: CASSPIVAGTDTQYF. The CDR3 region has the DNA TGTGCCAGCAGCCCAATAGTGGCGGGAACAGATACGCAGTATTTT.

The chain links TRBV15 to TRBJ2-2; 8 nucleotides agree with TRBD1. The CDR3 extends over 15 amino acids. The ends lost 6 bases at V and 1 base at J; junction bases unmatched: 4. Germline V CDR1 and CDR2: LNHNV, YYDKDF (reference sequence). CDR3 amino acids: CATRADRENTGELFF. The CDR3 DNA sequence: TGTGCCACCAGAGCGGACAGGGAGAACACCGGGGAGCTGTTTTTT.

The chain employs TRBV5-1 and TRBJ2-1, with 14 bases matching TRBD2. The CDR3 extends over 18 amino acids. V lost 5 bases and J lost 7; bases outside the gene matches: 14. The V gene's germline CDR1 is SGHRS and CDR2 YFSETQ. CDR3 DNA sequence: TGCGCCAGCAGTCTCCGCGCGGGACTAGCGGGAGTCAGTAATGAGCAGTTCTTC. It is translated as CASSLRAGLAGVSNEQFF.

Here the CDR3 DNA reads TGTGCCAGCTCACCTCGGACAGGGGGCAATCCTAATGAAAAACTGTTTTTT. It is translated as CASSPRTGGNPNEKLFF. The V call is TRBV18, the J call TRBJ1-4; 11 bases agree with TRBD1. The CDR3 is 17 residues long. Unmatched junction bases numbered 6, after V lost 3 bases and J lost 3 bases. Germline assignment: CDR1 KGHSH and CDR2 LQKENI.

The chain links TRBV7-3 to TRBJ2-7, with a weak D call TRBD2 (7 bases). Germline V gives CDR1 SGHTA, CDR2 FQGTGA. The CDR3 has 13 residues. With 2 bases removed from V and 6 bases from J, the gap between germline ends came to 11 bases. As DNA, the CDR3 is TGTGCCAGCAGCTTACGGGGGGCGGGCGAGCAGTACTTC. This sequence encodes CASSLRGAGEQYF.

J is TRBJ2-5 and V is TRBV4-3; the match to TRBD2 covers 12 bases. This CDR3 comprises 15 residues. The V gene end was trimmed by 0 bases and the J gene end by 13 bases; junction bases not matched to a gene: 9. Germline-derived CDR1 and CDR2 are LGHNA and YSLEER. CDR3 sequence: CASSQDATSGGSLYF. CDR3 DNA: TGCGCCAGCAGCCAAGACGCCACTAGCGGGGGGTCCTTGTACTTC.

The genes are TRBV5-4 and TRBJ1-2; a possible D gene is TRBD1 (5 bases). Trimming left V 0 bases short and J 4 bases short, with 16 bases between. Germline loops: CDR1 SGHNT, CDR2 YYREEE (reference sequence). The CDR3 consists of 16 residues. Here the CDR3 DNA reads TGTGCCAGCAGCTTGGGACCAGGGTTGATTCGCTATGGCTACACCTTC. Protein sequence: CASSLGPGLIRYGYTF.

This rearrangement joins TRBV6-5 to TRBJ2-1; 9 nucleotides line up with TRBD1. V gave up 4 bases and J gave up 9 bases; unmatched junction bases: 7. The CDR3 runs to 14 residues. Germline-derived CDR1 and CDR2 are MNHEY and SVGAGI. The DNA of the CDR3 is TGTGCCAGCAGTTGGCCGGGACAGGGTACTGAGCAGTTCTTC. Amino acids: CASSWPGQGTEQFF.